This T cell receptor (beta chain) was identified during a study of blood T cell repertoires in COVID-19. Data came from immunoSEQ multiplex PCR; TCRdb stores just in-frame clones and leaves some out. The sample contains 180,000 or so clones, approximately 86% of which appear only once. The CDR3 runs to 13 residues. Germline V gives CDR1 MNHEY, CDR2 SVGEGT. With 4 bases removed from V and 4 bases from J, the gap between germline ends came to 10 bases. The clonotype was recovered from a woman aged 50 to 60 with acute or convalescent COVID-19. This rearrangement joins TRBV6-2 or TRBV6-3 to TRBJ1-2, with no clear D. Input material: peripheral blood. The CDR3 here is CASSLWASYGYTF. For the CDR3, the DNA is TGTGCCAGCAGTTTATGGGCGAGCTATGGCTACACCTTC.